This record looks at one TCR beta chain sequence and its context. Its antigen is currently unknown. These data originate in a study of human T cells and chemical hapten exposure. CDR3 length equals 14 residues. CDR1 is MDHEN, CDR2 SYDVKM, per germline. V dropped 9 bases and J dropped 1 base, with 15 bases sitting between them. Whole-study results and caveats: Donors had alopecia, so their immune response may differ from healthy people's.

MiXCR, applied by TCRdb to the RACE reads, yields one record per CDR3 protein. Here the sample spans 100,000 or so distinct CDR3 sequences, about 10% being singletons. Time point denoted: patch test 1, 2 weeks after DPC sensitization. Treatment denoted: therapeutic diphenylcyclopropenone sensitization with weekly scalp DPC. The chain joins TRBV28 to TRBJ2-5; tentatively, D is TRBD1 or TRBD2 (5 bases each). The source of this sequence is a man in his forties with alopecia areata. Some clones in this sample may be carry-over from other donors' samples. The input for sequencing was whole blood, taken in connection with sensitization to the hapten diphenylcyclopropenone (DPC). CDR3 region: CASAGSPPQETQYF. The CDR3 bases are TGTGCCAGTGCAGGGAGTCCGCCCCAAGAGACCCAGTACTTC.